Ten or more counts support the clone carrying this T cell receptor (beta chain). The antigen is not known. This sample is part of a study of early T cells in non-severe SARS-CoV-2 infection. Researchers attached unique molecular identifiers to individual cDNA molecules. Each CDR3 protein gets one entry after TCRdb re-called the 5' RACE reads with MiXCR. In the table there are more than 80,000 distinct CDR3 sequences, approximately 15% of which are singletons. General study results and limits: There was a bias toward anti-spike CD8 responses in VDJdb matching, which missed private and CD4 specificities.

The sequence came from an adult who was a healthcare worker with PCR-confirmed SARS-CoV-2 infection or an uninfected control (not recorded which). Sample: whole blood.

The CDR3 region is CASSLGQGGYEQYF. As DNA, the CDR3 is TGTGCCAGCAGCTTAGGACAGGGTGGTTACGAGCAGTACTTC. The V call is TRBV11-2, the J call TRBJ2-7, with 7 nucleotides matching TRBD1. Germline trimming cut 1 base from V and 4 bases from J; bases unmatched to any gene: 4. The CDR3 is 14 amino acids. CDR1 SGHAT and CDR2 FQNNGV come from the germline V gene.